The clone carrying this TCR beta chain has just a few counts. This sample was included in a study of blood T cells in healthy people across ages. Per the germline V gene, CDR1 is SQVTM and CDR2 is ANQGSEA. V dropped 6 bases and J dropped 5 bases, with 10 bases sitting between them. There are 11 residues in the CDR3. Together with a sample-barcoded 5' primer, a J-beta primer mix was included in a second PCR lasting roughly 6 to 12 cycles. MiXCR, run by TCRdb on the 5' RACE reads, gives a single entry per CDR3 protein. Seen here are about 730,000 distinct CDR3 sequences, roughly 47% observed once, and the top ten hold 20% to 25%.

The chain uses TRBV29-1 and TRBJ1-2; D not certain. The sequence was collected from a woman aged 60 to 75 in good health. The sequenced sample was blood. The CDR3, as DNA: TGCAGCGTGTCGGCCTCGTATGGCTACACCTTC. Residues: CSVSASYGYTF. Complete variable domain (other parts from reference TRBV29-1 and TRBJ1-2): SAVISQKPSRDICQRGTSLTIQCQVDSQVTMMFWYRQQPGQSLTLIATANQGSEATYESGFVIDKFPISRPNLTFSTLTVSNMSPEDSSIYLCSVSASYGYTFGSGTRLTVV.